This TCR beta chain appears in the sequencing data of a study of blood T cell repertoires in COVID-19. Study summary: Material from acute and convalescent COVID-19 was sourced from the United States, Italy and Spain. From T cells, B-cell-depleted T cells, or PBMCs came the material, which was cDNA or gDNA.

The CDR3 runs to 17 residues. The germline V gene has CDR1 SNHLY and CDR2 FYNNEI. V shed 3 bases and J 0 bases; nucleotides not matched to a gene: 9. Per the authors' pipeline: Estimates of nucleated cell counts were drawn from the amplification of reference gene primers. Clones were read by immunoSEQ multiplex PCR, and TCRdb kept only the in-frame ones, dropping some. Clonal size and the V and J genes are those of that table, whereas D and trimming came from the DNA. This sample has about 180,000 clones, with around 89% found just once. In this sample, this clone turned up once. V and J are TRBV2 and TRBJ2-7; 9 nucleotides agree with TRBD1. This clonotype was sampled from a man younger than 35 who had recovered from COVID-19. The sample consisted of peripheral blood. CDR3 sequence reads: CASSDQGDRASSYEQYF. Here the CDR3 DNA reads TGTGCCAGCAGTGATCAGGGGGACAGGGCTAGCTCCTACGAGCAGTACTTC.